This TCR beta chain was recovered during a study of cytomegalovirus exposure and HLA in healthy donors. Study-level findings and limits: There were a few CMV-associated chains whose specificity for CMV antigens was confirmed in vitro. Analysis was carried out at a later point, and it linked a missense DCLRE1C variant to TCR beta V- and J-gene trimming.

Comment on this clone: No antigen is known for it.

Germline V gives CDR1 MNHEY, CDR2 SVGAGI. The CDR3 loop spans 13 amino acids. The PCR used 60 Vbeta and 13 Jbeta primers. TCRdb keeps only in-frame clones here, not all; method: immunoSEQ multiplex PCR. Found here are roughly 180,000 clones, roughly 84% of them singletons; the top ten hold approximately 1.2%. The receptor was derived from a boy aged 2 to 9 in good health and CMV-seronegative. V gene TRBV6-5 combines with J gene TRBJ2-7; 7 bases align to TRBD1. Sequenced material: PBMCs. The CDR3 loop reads CASSKGQSYEQYV. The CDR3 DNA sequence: TGTGCCAGCAGCAAGGGACAGTCCTACGAACAGTACGTC.